The 2 T cell receptor beta chains in this list originate from one sample, sequenced in a study of T cells in Graves' hyperthyroidism and ophthalmopathy. Amplified TCR beta CDR3 regions came from RNA transcripts. HTBI primers drove first-round RT-PCR of the TCR CDR3. TCRdb called the multiplex PCR reads again in MiXCR, with one record for every CDR3 protein. The sample yields about 360,000 distinct CDR3 sequences, 15% to 20% seen once. The sample taken for sequencing was blood. The receptor set was obtained from a woman under 30 with Graves' hyperthyroidism.

This clonotype was picked up many times. The chain combines TRBV6-4 with TRBJ2-5; 8 positions agree with TRBD2. J lost 7 bases, V lost 6 bases, and 10 bases had no gene match. Germline lookup yields CDR1 MRHNA and CDR2 SNTAGT. There are 14 residues in the CDR3. The CDR3 sequence is CASRPPAGGRTQYF. The CDR3 DNA is TGTGCCAGCAGACCCCCGGCGGGGGGCAGGACCCAGTACTTC.

This clonotype was recorded many times. The gene calls are TRBV6-4 and TRBJ1-1; 10 positions match TRBD1. This CDR3 region has 16 residues. Germline V CDR1 and CDR2: MRHNA, SNTAGT. J gave up 6 bases and V 0 bases, and 7 bases lay outside the gene matches. The CDR3 nucleotides read TGTGCCAGCAGTGACTCCCCGGGACAGGGGAGGGCTGAAGCTTTCTTT. Protein: CASSDSPGQGRAEAFF.